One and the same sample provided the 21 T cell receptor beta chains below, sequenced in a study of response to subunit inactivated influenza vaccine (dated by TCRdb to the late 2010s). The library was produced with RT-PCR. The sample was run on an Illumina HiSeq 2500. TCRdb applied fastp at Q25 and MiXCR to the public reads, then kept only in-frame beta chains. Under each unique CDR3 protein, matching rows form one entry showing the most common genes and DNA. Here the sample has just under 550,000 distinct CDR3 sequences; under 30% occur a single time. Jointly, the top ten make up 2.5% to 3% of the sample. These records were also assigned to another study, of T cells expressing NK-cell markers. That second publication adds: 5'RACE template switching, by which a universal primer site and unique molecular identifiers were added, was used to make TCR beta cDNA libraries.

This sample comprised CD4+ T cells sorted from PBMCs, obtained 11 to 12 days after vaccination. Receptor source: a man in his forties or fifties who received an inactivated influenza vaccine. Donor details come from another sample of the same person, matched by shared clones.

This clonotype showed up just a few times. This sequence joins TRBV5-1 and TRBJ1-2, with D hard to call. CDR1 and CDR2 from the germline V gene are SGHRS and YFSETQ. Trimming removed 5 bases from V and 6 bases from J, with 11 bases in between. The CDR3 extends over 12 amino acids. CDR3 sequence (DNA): TGCGCCAGCAGTGACGGTATCGATGGCTACACCTTC. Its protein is CASSDGIDGYTF.

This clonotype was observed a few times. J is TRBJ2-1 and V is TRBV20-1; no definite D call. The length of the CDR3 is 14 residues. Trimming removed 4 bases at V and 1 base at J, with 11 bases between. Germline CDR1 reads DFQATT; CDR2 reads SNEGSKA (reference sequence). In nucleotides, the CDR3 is TGCAGTGCTAAAGTGGGCTCTTCCTACAATGAGCAGTTCTTC. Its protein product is CSAKVGSSYNEQFF.

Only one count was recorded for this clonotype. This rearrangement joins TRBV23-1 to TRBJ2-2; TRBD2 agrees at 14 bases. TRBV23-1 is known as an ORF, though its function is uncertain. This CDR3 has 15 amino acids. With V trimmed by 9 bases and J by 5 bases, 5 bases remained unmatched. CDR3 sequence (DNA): TGCGCCAGTCCCGGACTAGCGGGGGGAACCGGGGAGCTGTTTTTT. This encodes CASPGLAGGTGELFF.

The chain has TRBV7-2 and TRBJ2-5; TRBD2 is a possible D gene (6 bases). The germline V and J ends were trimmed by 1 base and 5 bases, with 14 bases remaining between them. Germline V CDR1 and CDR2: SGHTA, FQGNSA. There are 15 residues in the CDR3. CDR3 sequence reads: CASSLDPLGRETQYF. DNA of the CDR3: TGTGCCAGCAGCTTAGACCCGTTGGGGAGGGAGACCCAGTACTTC.

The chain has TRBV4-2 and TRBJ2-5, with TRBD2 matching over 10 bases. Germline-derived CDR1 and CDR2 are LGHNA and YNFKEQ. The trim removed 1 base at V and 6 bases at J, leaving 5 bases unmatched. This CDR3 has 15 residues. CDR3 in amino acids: CASSQAAGGLQTQYF. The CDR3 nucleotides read TGTGCCAGCAGCCAAGCAGCGGGAGGGTTGCAGACCCAGTACTTC.

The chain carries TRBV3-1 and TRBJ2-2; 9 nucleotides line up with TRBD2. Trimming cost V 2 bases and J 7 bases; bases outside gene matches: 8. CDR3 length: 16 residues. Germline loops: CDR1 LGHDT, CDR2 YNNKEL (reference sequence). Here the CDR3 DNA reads TGTGCCAGCAGCCAATCCCCTAGCGGGGTCAACGGGGAGCTGTTTTTT. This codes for CASSQSPSGVNGELFF.

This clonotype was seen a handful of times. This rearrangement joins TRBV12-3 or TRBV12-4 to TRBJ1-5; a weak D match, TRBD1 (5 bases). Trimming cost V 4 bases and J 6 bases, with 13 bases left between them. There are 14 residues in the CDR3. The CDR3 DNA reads TGTGCCAGCAGTTATGGGACCCACGGTCAGCCCCAGCATTTT. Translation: CASSYGTHGQPQHF.

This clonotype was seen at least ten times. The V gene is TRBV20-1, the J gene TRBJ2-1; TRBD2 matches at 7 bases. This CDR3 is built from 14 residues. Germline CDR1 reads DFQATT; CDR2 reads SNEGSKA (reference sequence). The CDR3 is CSSRGEGPGNEQFF. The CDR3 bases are TGCAGCTCTCGGGGGGAGGGCCCGGGCAATGAGCAGTTCTTC.

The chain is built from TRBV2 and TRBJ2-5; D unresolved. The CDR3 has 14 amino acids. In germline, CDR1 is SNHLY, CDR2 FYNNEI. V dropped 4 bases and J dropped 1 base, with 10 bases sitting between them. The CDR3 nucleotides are TGTGCCAGCAGTGGGATGTCTGGCCAAGAGACCCAGTACTTC. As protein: CASSGMSGQETQYF. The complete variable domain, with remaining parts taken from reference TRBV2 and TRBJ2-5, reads EPEVTQTPSHQVTQMGQEVILRCVPISNHLYFYWYRQILGQKVEFLVSFYNNEISEKSEIFDDQFSVERPDGSNFTLKIRSTKLEDSAMYFCASSGMSGQETQYFGPGTRLLVL.

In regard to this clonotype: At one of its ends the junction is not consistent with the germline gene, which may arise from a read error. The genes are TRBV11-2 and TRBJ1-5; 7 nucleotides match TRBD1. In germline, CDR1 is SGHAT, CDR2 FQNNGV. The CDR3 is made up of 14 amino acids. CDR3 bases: TGTGCCAGCAGCCCGCAGGGGGGCAATCGGCCCCAGCATTTT. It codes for CASSPQGGNRPQHF.

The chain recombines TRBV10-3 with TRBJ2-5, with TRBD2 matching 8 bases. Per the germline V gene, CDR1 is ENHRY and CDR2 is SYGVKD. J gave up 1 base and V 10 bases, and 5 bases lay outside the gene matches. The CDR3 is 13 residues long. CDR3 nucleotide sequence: TGTGCCACCCTCGGACTAGCCCAAGAGACCCAGTACTTC. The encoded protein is CATLGLAQETQYF.

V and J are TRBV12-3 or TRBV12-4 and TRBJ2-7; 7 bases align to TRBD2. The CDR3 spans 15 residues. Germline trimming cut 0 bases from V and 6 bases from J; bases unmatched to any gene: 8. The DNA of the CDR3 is TGTGCCAGCAGTTTAGCGGGCGGGAGTAGGCCCGAGCAGTACTTC. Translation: CASSLAGGSRPEQYF.

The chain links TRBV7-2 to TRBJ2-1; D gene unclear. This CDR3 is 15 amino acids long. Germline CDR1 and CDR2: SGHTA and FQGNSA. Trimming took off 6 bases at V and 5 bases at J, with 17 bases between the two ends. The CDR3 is CASRHSRKINNEQFF. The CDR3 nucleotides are TGTGCCAGCAGGCACAGCCGGAAAATTAACAATGAGCAGTTCTTC.

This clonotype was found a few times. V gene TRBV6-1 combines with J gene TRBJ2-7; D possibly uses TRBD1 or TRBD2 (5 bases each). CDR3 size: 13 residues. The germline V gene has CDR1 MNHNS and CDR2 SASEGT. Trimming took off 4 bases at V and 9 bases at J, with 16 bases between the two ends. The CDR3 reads CASSGDRSRGQYF. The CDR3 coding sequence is TGTGCCAGCAGTGGGGACCGGAGTAGGGGGCAGTACTTC.

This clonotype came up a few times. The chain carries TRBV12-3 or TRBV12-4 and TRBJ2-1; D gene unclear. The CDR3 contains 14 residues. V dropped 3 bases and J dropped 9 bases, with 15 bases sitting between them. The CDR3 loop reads CASSFLTISSEQFF. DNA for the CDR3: TGTGCCAGCAGTTTCCTAACAATCTCCTCTGAGCAGTTCTTC.

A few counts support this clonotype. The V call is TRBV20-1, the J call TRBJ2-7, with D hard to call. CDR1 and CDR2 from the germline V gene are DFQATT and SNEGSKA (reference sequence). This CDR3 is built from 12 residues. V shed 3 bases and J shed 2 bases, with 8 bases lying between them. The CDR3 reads CSASFRAYEQYF. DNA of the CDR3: TGCAGTGCTAGTTTTAGAGCCTACGAGCAGTACTTC.

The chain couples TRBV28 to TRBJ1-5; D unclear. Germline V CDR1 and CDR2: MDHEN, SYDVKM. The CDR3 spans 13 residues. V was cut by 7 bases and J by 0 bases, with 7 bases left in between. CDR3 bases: TGTGCCAGCACTCCAGATAGCAATCAGCCCCAGCATTTT. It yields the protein CASTPDSNQPQHF.

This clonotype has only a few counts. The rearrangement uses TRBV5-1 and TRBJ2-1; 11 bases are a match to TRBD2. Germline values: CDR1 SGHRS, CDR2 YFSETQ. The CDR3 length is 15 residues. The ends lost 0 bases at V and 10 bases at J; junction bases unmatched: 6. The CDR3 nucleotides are TGCGCCAGCAGCTTGGACACTAGCGGGAGCAAGGAGCAGTTCTTC. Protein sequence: CASSLDTSGSKEQFF.

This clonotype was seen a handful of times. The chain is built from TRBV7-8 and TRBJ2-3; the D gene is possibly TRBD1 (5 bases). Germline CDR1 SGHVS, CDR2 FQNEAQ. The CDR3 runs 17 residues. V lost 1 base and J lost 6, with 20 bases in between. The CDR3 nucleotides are TGTGCCAGCAGCTTAGGAATAGGTTACAGGACGGCGGATACGCAGTATTTT. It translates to CASSLGIGYRTADTQYF.

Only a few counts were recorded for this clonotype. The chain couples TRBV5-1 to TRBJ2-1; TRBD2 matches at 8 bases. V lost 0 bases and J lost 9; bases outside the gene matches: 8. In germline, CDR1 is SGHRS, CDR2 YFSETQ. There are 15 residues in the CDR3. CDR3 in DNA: TGCGCCAGCAGCTTGGCGACCGGGGGGGCGAGTGAGCAGTTCTTC. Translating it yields CASSLATGGASEQFF.

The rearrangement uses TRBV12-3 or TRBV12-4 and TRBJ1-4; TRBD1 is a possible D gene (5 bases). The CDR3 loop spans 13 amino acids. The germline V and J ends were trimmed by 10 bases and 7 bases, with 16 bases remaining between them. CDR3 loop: CATSSRGSEKLFF. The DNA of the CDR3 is TGTGCCACGAGCTCAAGGGGAAGTGAAAAACTGTTTTTT.